The subject of this entry is one T cell receptor beta chain. The naive CD8 fraction comprised CD45RO-negative cells positively selected for CCR7 and excluded terminally differentiated effector memory CD45RA+ cells. V trimming: 7 bases; J trimming: 3 bases; junction bases outside the gene matches: 14. Germline values: CDR1 SGHAT, CDR2 FQNNGV. The CDR3 is made up of 16 amino acids. The record originates from a study of shared clonotypes between healthy human individuals. Per the authors' pipeline: With immunoSEQ giving junction-only sequences and no quality scores, filtering differed. Clones were read by immunoSEQ multiplex PCR, and TCRdb kept only the in-frame ones, dropping some. V, J and clone size reflect that table, while D and trimming were determined from the DNA. The profile shows about 2.2 million clones, 85% to 95% of them singletons.

The chain employs TRBV11-2 and TRBJ2-7, with TRBD2 identical over 8 bases. The sequenced sample consisted of naive CD8+ T cells from PBMCs. This sequence was found in a young man in good health. Some clones in this sample may be carry-over from other donors' samples. This CDR3 is CASINPSGGRNYEQYF. CDR3 sequence (DNA): TGTGCCAGCATCAACCCGTCCGGCGGGAGGAACTACGAGCAGTACTTC.